Sequencing of this TCR beta chain was carried out in a study of T cell responses to AZD1222 COVID-19 vaccine. Notes on the study in general: Donors skewed white British and female; clonal diversity was possibly underestimated.

Notes on this clone: Its antigen is currently unknown.

Profiling relied on immunoSEQ multiplex PCR, and the TCRdb table lists in-frame clones only, not all of them. Of around 130,000 clones listed, 91% were seen once; the top ten hold 7% to 9%. V lost 5 bases to trimming and J lost 9 bases; unmatched junction nucleotides: 3. This CDR3 has 14 residues. The germline gives CDR1 SGHVS, CDR2 FQNEAQ. This receptor was identified in an adult who received the MenACWY meningococcal vaccine as a control. The specimen was peripheral blood, collected 28 days after the second dose of the MenACWY control vaccine. This rearrangement joins TRBV7-8 to TRBJ1-6; 11 bases align to TRBD1. CDR3 coding DNA: TGTGCCAGCAGCAAGGACAGGGGGCTTTCACCCCTCCACTTT. Protein: CASSKDRGLSPLHF.